This T cell receptor (beta chain) was captured by sequencing in a study of cytomegalovirus exposure and HLA in healthy donors. J gave up 4 bases and V 4 bases, and 3 bases lay outside the gene matches. From germline, CDR1 is MNHEY and CDR2 SVGAGI. The CDR3 is 15 amino acids. Primers: 60 Vbeta forward and 13 Jbeta reverse. Original methodology: A follow-up analysis tallied around 80 million unique TCR beta chains, roughly 9.9 million shared. Assay used: immunoSEQ multiplex PCR; TCRdb lists only in-frame clones, some missing. The V and J calls and clone size were taken over from that table, and D and trimming were inferred from the DNA. The data contain approximately 180,000 clones, about 79% of them seen just once; the ten biggest clones take up just under 6.5%.

The chain carries TRBV6-5 and TRBJ2-1; 11 bases agree with TRBD1. This clonotype originated in a man in his forties in good health and CMV-seropositive. Sequenced material: PBMCs. In nucleotides, the CDR3 is TGTGCCAGCAGTTTGGGACAGGGGGAGTACAATGAGCAGTTCTTC. This translates into CASSLGQGEYNEQFF.